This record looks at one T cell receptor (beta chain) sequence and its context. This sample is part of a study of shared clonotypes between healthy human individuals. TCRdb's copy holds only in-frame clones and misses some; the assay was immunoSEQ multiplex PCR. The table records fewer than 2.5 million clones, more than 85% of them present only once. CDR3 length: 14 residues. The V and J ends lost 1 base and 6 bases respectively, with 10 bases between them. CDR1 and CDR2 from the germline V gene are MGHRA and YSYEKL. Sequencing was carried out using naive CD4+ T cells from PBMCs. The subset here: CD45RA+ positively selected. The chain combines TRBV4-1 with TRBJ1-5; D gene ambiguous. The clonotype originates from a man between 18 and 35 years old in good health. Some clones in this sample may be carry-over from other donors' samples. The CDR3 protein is CASSQGGLGQPQHF. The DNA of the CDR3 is TGCGCCAGCAGCCAAGGAGGGTTGGGTCAGCCCCAGCATTTT.